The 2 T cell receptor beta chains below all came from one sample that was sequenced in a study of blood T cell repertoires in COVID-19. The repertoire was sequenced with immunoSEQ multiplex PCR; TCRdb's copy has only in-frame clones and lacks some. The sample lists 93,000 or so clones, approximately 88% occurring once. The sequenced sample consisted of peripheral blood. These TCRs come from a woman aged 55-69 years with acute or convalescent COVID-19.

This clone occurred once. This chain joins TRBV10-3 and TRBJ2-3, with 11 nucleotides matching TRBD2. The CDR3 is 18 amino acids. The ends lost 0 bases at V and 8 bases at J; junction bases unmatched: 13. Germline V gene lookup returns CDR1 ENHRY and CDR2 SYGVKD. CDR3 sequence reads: CAISESSTGTSGAGTQYF. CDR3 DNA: TGTGCCATCAGTGAGTCCTCCACCGGGACTAGCGGTGCTGGTACGCAGTATTTT.

As DNA, the CDR3 is TGTGCCAGCAACCATCTGACAGGGCCTAGGACTGAAGCTTTCTTT. It specifies CASNHLTGPRTEAFF. The chain couples TRBV27 to TRBJ1-1; TRBD1 matches 7 bases. Germline CDR1 and CDR2: MNHEY and SMNVEV (reference sequence). The CDR3 covers 15 residues. The V segment lost 7 bases and the J segment 5 bases; nucleotides outside the gene matches: 13.